The entry below gives a single T cell receptor (beta chain) sequence along with its context. These data belong to a study of blood T cell repertoires in COVID-19. Generated by immunoSEQ multiplex PCR, the TCRdb table keeps only in-frame clones and is missing some. This repertoire shows 150,000 to 250,000 clones, 75% to 85% found once; its top ten account for roughly 5.7%. Enrollment of patients from Seattle took place during active infection, with longitudinal follow-up. Sample: peripheral blood. This clonotype was sampled from a woman between 40 and 55 years old with COVID-19, enrolled during active disease.

CDR3 DNA: TGTGCCAGCAGCCAGGATTACGGACAGCACAATGGCTACACCTTC. Translation: CASSQDYGQHNGYTF. The gene calls are TRBV3-1 (or the pseudogene TRBV3-2) and TRBJ1-2; a weak D match, TRBD1 (6 bases). Germline V gene data show CDR1 as LGHDT and CDR2 as YNNKEL (reference sequence). This CDR3 region has 15 residues. The V and J ends lost 3 bases and 6 bases respectively, with 17 bases between them.